At least ten counts were recorded for the clone carrying this T cell receptor (beta chain). Antigen: not known. The junction does not match germline at one end; this may be a read error. Amplification of the TCR beta CDR3 regions used RNA transcripts (as template). First-round RT-PCR used HTBI primers; second-round multiplex PCR followed. Using its own MiXCR run on the multiplex PCR reads, TCRdb lists one record per CDR3 protein. This sample has roughly 420,000 distinct CDR3 sequences, with under 25% found just once. This sample is part of a study of Graves' ophthalmopathy and Graves' hyperthyroidism. As for the study in general: Specimen type is peripheral blood, obtained at initial diagnosis before any treatment. Study conclusions and caveats: Using a 13-signature model, the authors split ophthalmopathy from stable hyperthyroidism, with roughly 90% sensitivity and roughly 80% specificity.

Germline CDR1 is SGHTA and CDR2 is FQGNSA. The CDR3 is 14 residues long. The hyperthyroidism patients had a new diagnosis of under 2 months' duration and were aged 18 to 65. This clonotype was obtained from a woman aged 18-29 years with stable Graves' hyperthyroidism. This chain uses TRBV7-2 with TRBJ2-4; a possible D gene is TRBD2 (5 bases). What was sequenced was peripheral blood. The CDR3 coding sequence is TGTGCCAGCAGCCAGAGTCTAGCCAAAAACATTAAGTACTTC. This translates into CASSQSLAKNIKYF.